The 27 T cell receptor beta chains below come from one sample, sequenced in a study of brain T cells in children with intractable seizures. Using immunoSEQ multiplex PCR, the repertoire was profiled, and TCRdb retains in-frame clones only, with some absent. Of about 76,000 clones in the sample, around 93% were seen once. The sequencing used peripheral blood, collected at surgery. The receptors derive from a boy under three years old with tuberous sclerosis and intractable seizures.

The chain has TRBV23-1 and TRBJ2-2, with D perhaps given as TRBD1 or TRBD2 (5 bases each). TRBV23-1 is flagged as an ORF with uncertain function. The CDR3 is made up of 15 amino acids. Trimming left V 6 bases short and J 2 bases short, with 13 bases between. CDR3 protein: CASSPYRDNTGELFF. The CDR3 DNA follows: TGCGCCAGCAGCCCTTACCGGGACAACACCGGGGAGCTGTTTTTT.

This chain links TRBV10-3 with TRBJ2-6; D call uncertain. The ends were cut back, 7 bases at V and 0 bases at J, with 4 bases in the middle. The CDR3 has 13 amino acids. CDR1 is ENHRY and CDR2 is SYGVKD in the germline V gene. The CDR3 bases are TGTGCCATCATTAACTCTGGGGCCAACGTCCTGACTTTC. Protein: CAIINSGANVLTF.

J is TRBJ1-2 and V is TRBV11-2; D is unresolved. Per the germline V gene, CDR1 is SGHAT and CDR2 is FQNNGV. This CDR3 region has 15 residues. Trimming pared 0 bases from V and 4 bases from J, leaving 12 bases between. This CDR3 reads CASSLESRPIYGYTF. Here the CDR3 DNA reads TGTGCCAGCAGCTTAGAGTCGCGGCCAATCTATGGCTACACCTTC.

The genes are TRBV13 and TRBJ2-1; 12 positions agree with TRBD2. Germline V gives CDR1 PRHDT, CDR2 FYEKMQ (reference sequence). The CDR3 has 17 residues. Trimming cost V 1 base and J 4 bases; bases outside gene matches: 5. CDR3: CASSLDGGTSGYNEQFF. In nucleotides, the CDR3 is TGTGCCAGCAGCTTAGATGGTGGGACTAGCGGGTACAATGAGCAGTTCTTC. Together with reference TRBV13 and TRBJ2-1, the CDR3 gives the full variable domain: AAGVIQSPRHLIKEKRETATLKCYPIPRHDTVYWYQQGPGQDPQFLISFYEKMQSDKGSIPDRFSAQQFSDYHSELNMSSLELGDSALYFCASSLDGGTSGYNEQFFGPGTRLTVL.

This chain joins TRBV10-3 and TRBJ1-2; D may be TRBD1 (6 bases). V was shortened by 3 bases and J by 0 bases, with 11 bases between the two germline ends. CDR1 ENHRY and CDR2 SYGVKD come from the germline V gene. The CDR3 has 15 residues. The CDR3 nucleotides are TGTGCCATCAGTGAAGAAGGGGGGACTAACTATGGCTACACCTTC. This gives the protein CAISEEGGTNYGYTF.

The chain has TRBV10-1 and TRBJ2-7; 9 nucleotides align to TRBD2. CDR3 length: 16 residues. J lost 0 bases, V lost 0 bases, and 3 bases had no gene match. The V gene's germline CDR1 is WNHNN and CDR2 SYGVQD (reference sequence). The CDR3 nucleotides are TGCGCCAGCAGTGAGTCAATAGCGGGAGACTCCTACGAGCAGTACTTC. It codes for CASSESIAGDSYEQYF.

With respect to this clone: A junction boundary mismatches the germline segment, possibly from a read error. The chain carries TRBV7-7 and TRBJ2-1; 9 bases match TRBD2. Germline V gene lookup returns CDR1 SSHAT and CDR2 FNYEAQ (reference sequence). The CDR3 is 15 residues long. The CDR3 is CASSQGLANLNEQFF. The CDR3 DNA sequence: TGTGCTAGCAGCCAAGGACTAGCGAATTTGAATGAGCAGTTCTTC.

V gene TRBV3-1 (or the pseudogene TRBV3-2) combines with J gene TRBJ2-3, with 12 bases aligning to TRBD2. Looked up from germline, CDR1 is LGHDT and CDR2 is YNNKEL (reference sequence). V gave up 1 base and J gave up 6 bases; unmatched junction bases: 8. CDR3 length: 17 residues. The CDR3 bases are TGTGCCAGCAGCCAAGCCTCTAGCGGGGGGGCATCGGATACGCAGTATTTT. Translating gives CASSQASSGGASDTQYF.

This clone was recorded a few times. CDR3 sequence reads: CSAPGNTEAFF. The CDR3 DNA reads TGCAGTGCTCCGGGTAACACTGAAGCTTTCTTT. This sequence joins TRBV20-1 and TRBJ1-1, with D hard to call. Trimming removed 5 bases from V and 2 bases from J, with 6 bases in between. The CDR3 consists of 11 residues. Germline V gives CDR1 DFQATT, CDR2 SNEGSKA (reference sequence).

The J gene is TRBJ1-1, the V gene TRBV12-3 or TRBV12-4; D ambiguous. Trimming removed 1 base at V and 6 bases at J, with 6 bases between. This CDR3 is 12 amino acids long. Written as DNA, the CDR3 is TGTGCCAGCAGTTTAGGGGCGGCTGAAGCTTTCTTT. It codes for CASSLGAAEAFF.

The chain carries TRBV6-5 and TRBJ2-7, with 9 bases matching TRBD2. J was trimmed by 2 bases and V by 6 bases; bases with no gene match: 8. Germline values: CDR1 MNHEY, CDR2 SVGAGI. The CDR3 spans 15 residues. Here the CDR3 reads CASRYRSGGPYEQYF. The DNA for the CDR3 is TGTGCCAGCAGGTATAGGAGCGGGGGGCCCTACGAGCAGTACTTC.

The chain links TRBV6-1 to TRBJ1-1; D not resolved. Germline V CDR1 and CDR2: MNHNS, SASEGT. V lost 2 bases, J lost 5 bases, and 6 bases lay in between. This CDR3 comprises 12 residues. CDR3 sequence reads: CASSELGTEAFF. Written as DNA, the CDR3 is TGTGCCAGCAGTGAACTGGGAACTGAAGCTTTCTTT.

This chain uses TRBV9 with TRBJ2-7; 9 bases are shared with TRBD2. The V gene end was trimmed by 3 bases and the J gene end by 2 bases; junction bases not matched to a gene: 3. Germline V gives CDR1 SGDLS, CDR2 YYNGEE. The CDR3 is made up of 14 amino acids. The CDR3 DNA sequence: TGTGCCAGCAGCGCTTTAGCGGGAGCCTACGAGCAGTACTTC. It encodes CASSALAGAYEQYF.

For the CDR3, the DNA is TGTGCCAGCAGTTCCCTAGCGGGGGTGGGCGGTGAGACCCAGTACTTC. Its translation: CASSSLAGVGGETQYF. The chain is built from TRBV27 and TRBJ2-5, with 10 bases aligning to TRBD2. The V gene end was trimmed by 4 bases and the J gene end by 5 bases; junction bases not matched to a gene: 10. Germline V gives CDR1 MNHEY, CDR2 SMNVEV (reference sequence). The CDR3 is made up of 16 amino acids.

The V call is TRBV29-1, the J call TRBJ2-5; D is ambiguous. CDR3 length: 13 residues. Per germline, CDR1 SQVTM and CDR2 ANQGSEA. V was shortened by 3 bases and J by 2 bases, with 10 bases between the two germline ends. The CDR3 DNA reads TGCAGCGTTGACGAGCAGGAACAAGAGACCCAGTACTTC. This gives the protein CSVDEQEQETQYF.

This rearrangement joins TRBV5-4 to TRBJ1-6; 9 positions agree with TRBD1. Trimming at V came to 3 bases and at J to 5 bases, leaving 3 bases not matched to a gene. CDR1 is SGHNT, CDR2 YYREEE, per germline (reference sequence). The CDR3 covers 15 residues. In DNA form, the CDR3 reads TGTGCCAGCAGCTGGAGGACAGGGGATAATTCACCCCTCCACTTT. Protein sequence: CASSWRTGDNSPLHF.

The rearrangement uses TRBV7-3 and TRBJ1-6; D is unclear. V was cut by 5 bases and J by 10 bases, with 18 bases left in between. CDR1 and CDR2 from the germline V gene are SGHTA and FQGTGA. There are 15 residues in the CDR3. The CDR3 region has the DNA TGTGCCAGCAGCCCAGGTTTCAGCCCCTTGTCACCCCTCCACTTT. Its translation is CASSPGFSPLSPLHF.

This chain links TRBV2 with TRBJ2-7, with a possible D match to TRBD1 (6 bases). Germline loops: CDR1 SNHLY, CDR2 FYNNEI. The germline V and J ends were trimmed by 6 bases and 4 bases, with 16 bases remaining between them. This CDR3 contains 14 residues. CDR3 amino acids: CASSPNYRDYEQYF. In DNA form, the CDR3 reads TGTGCCAGCAGCCCAAACTACAGGGATTACGAGCAGTACTTC.

The chain carries TRBV9 and TRBJ2-3; TRBD1 might be the D (6 bases). V was shortened by 4 bases and J by 5 bases, with 11 bases between the two germline ends. The CDR3 totals 13 residues. In germline, CDR1 is SGDLS, CDR2 YYNGEE. CDR3 sequence reads: CASSPRGQDTQYF. CDR3 nucleotides: TGTGCCAGCAGCCCCAGGGGCCAAGATACGCAGTATTTT.

The genes are TRBV11-2 and TRBJ2-1, with 8 bases aligning to TRBD1. CDR1 and CDR2 from the germline V gene are SGHAT and FQNNGV. This CDR3 contains 17 residues. Trimming cost V 3 bases and J 4 bases; bases outside gene matches: 11. The CDR3 protein is CASSFHGGGQVYNEQFF. In DNA, the CDR3 is TGTGCCAGCAGCTTCCATGGTGGGGGACAGGTATACAATGAGCAGTTCTTC.

V and J are TRBV28 and TRBJ1-4, with TRBD1 matching 7 bases. Germline assignment: CDR1 MDHEN and CDR2 SYDVKM. Trimming cost V 6 bases and J 4 bases; bases outside gene matches: 8. The CDR3 sequence is 15 residues long. CDR3 DNA sequence: TGTGCCAGCAGAACGACCGGGACAGATAATGAAAAACTGTTTTTT. This encodes CASRTTGTDNEKLFF.

This clone appeared a single time. V and J are TRBV6-5 and TRBJ1-5, with a possible D match to TRBD1 (6 bases). The germline V gene encodes CDR1 MNHEY and CDR2 SVGAGI. Trimming removed 5 bases from V and 2 bases from J, with 10 bases in between. The CDR3 is made up of 14 amino acids. The CDR3 reads CASSRRGGNQPQHF. Written as DNA, the CDR3 is TGTGCCAGCAGTCGCAGGGGAGGCAATCAGCCCCAGCATTTT.

V gene TRBV2 combines with J gene TRBJ2-5; 7 bases line up with TRBD2. Trimming at V came to 1 base and at J to 6 bases, leaving 5 bases not matched to a gene. The CDR3 contains 14 residues. Germline V gene sequence: CDR1 SNHLY, CDR2 FYNNEI. Here the CDR3 DNA reads TGTGCCAGCAGTGAAGAAGCGGGAAGCCAGACCCAGTACTTC. Translated, it gives CASSEEAGSQTQYF.

This chain links TRBV30 with TRBJ2-2; D uncertain. CDR3 length: 13 amino acids. Trimming left V 5 bases short and J 1 base short, with 8 bases between. The germline CDR1 and CDR2 sequences are GTSNPN and SVGIG (reference sequence). As DNA, the CDR3 is TGTGCCTGGTGCAACGGGAACACCGGGGAGCTGTTTTTT. This codes for CAWCNGNTGELFF.

The chain couples TRBV25-1 to TRBJ1-2, with D uncertain. The CDR3 is made up of 13 amino acids. Trimming pared 5 bases from V and 4 bases from J, leaving 11 bases between. The germline CDR1 and CDR2 sequences are MGHDK and SYGVNS. CDR3 in amino acids: CASSPIGSYGYTF. The CDR3 nucleotides read TGTGCCAGCAGTCCTATAGGAAGCTATGGCTACACCTTC.

The chain links TRBV7-2 to TRBJ2-3; 16 bases are shared with TRBD2. The CDR3 runs 18 residues. V gave up 9 bases and J gave up 1 base; unmatched junction bases: 10. Germline CDR1 SGHTA, CDR2 FQGNSA. The CDR3 coding sequence is TGTGCCAGTCACACCGGGACTAGCGGGAGGGTGGGCACAGATACGCAGTATTTT. Amino acids: CASHTGTSGRVGTDTQYF.

This chain links TRBV9 with TRBJ2-5; 10 nucleotides line up with TRBD2. J was trimmed by 4 bases and V by 4 bases; bases with no gene match: 10. Germline V CDR1 and CDR2: SGDLS, YYNGEE. CDR3 length: 16 residues. CDR3 DNA sequence: TGTGCCAGCAGCCCACGCCAATTAGCGGGGGGAGAGACCCAGTACTTC. This encodes CASSPRQLAGGETQYF.